The rows below give T cell receptor beta chains drawn from one sample of a study of HIV-infected children after antiretroviral therapy interruption. TCRdb reprocessed the 3' RACE reads via MiXCR and lists one record per CDR3 protein. The table has fewer than 45,000 distinct CDR3 sequences, 5% to 8% seen once. The sequencing used CD45RA+ CD4+ T cells from PBMCs, pooled from several time points, collected from a donor given antiretroviral therapy, either interrupted or continuous. Receptors were obtained from a pool of human donors with HIV. Both conserved end residues are trimmed from each CDR3.

j_gene,len,v_gene,CDR3aa
TRBJ2-7,15,TRBV12-3/TRBV12-4,ASSSKGDRDYKYEQY
TRBJ1-4,12,TRBV16,ASSPDRSNERLF
TRBJ1-1,12,TRBV29-1,SVRLEVGLTEAF
TRBJ2-1,13,TRBV7-8,ASSLRQAPRDEQF
TRBJ2-3,14,TRBV7-9,ASSSLAGGPGDTQY
TRBJ2-3,10,TRBV7-3,ASSLDRDTQY
TRBJ2-2,12,TRBV6-4,ASKLAANTGELF
TRBJ2-7,14,TRBV6-2/TRBV6-3,ASSLAGGPRTYEQY
TRBJ2-5,12,TRBV19,ASSPGTGGDTQY
TRBJ2-7,12,TRBV29-1,SVEGGYPRYEQY
TRBJ1-5,11,TRBV4-1,ASSQAVNQPQH
TRBJ2-3,15,TRBV12-3/TRBV12-4,ASSSSHGPLGEDTQY
TRBJ2-3,11,TRBV2,ASSADSTDTQY
TRBJ2-3,15,TRBV6-6,ASSYTDRTASTDTQY
TRBJ1-5,14,TRBV5-6,ASSLWARAINQPQH
TRBJ2-2,12,TRBV2,ASARGTNTGELF
TRBJ2-1,11,TRBV20-1,SATGSSYNEQF
TRBJ2-5,13,TRBV5-1,ASRREEAAQETQY
TRBJ2-7,12,TRBV6-6,ASSFQVPAYEQY
TRBJ2-3,14,TRBV7-9,ASSFGLAGDTDTQY
TRBJ1-6,14,TRBV12-3/TRBV12-4,ASSPSRGEHNSPLH
TRBJ2-1,11,TRBV6-2/TRBV6-3,ASRRTSYNEQF
TRBJ1-2,11,TRBV5-5,ASSLEADYGYT
TRBJ2-1,13,TRBV9,ASSVALEHYNEQF
TRBJ2-7,13,TRBV4-1,ASSPRTVIRNEQY
TRBJ1-6,12,TRBV6-5,ASSYRQRGSPLH
TRBJ2-5,14,TRBV7-2,ASSLVGAGVVETQY
TRBJ1-4,11,TRBV2,ASINRGLQKLF
TRBJ2-7,12,TRBV29-1,SVVVRGMPYEQY
TRBJ2-1,13,TRBV4-1,ASSQGLADYNEQF
TRBJ2-1,9,TRBV28,ASTLLGEQF
TRBJ2-6,14,TRBV6-1,ASSGSLPDGANVLT
TRBJ2-1,9,TRBV2,ASRLNNEQF
TRBJ2-7,12,TRBV10-2,ASGVAGASYEQY
TRBJ2-5,13,TRBV2,ASSDSVGKRETQY
TRBJ2-1,14,TRBV14,ASSQVRAGANNEQF
TRBJ2-3,14,TRBV7-9,ASSPSWREGTDTQY
TRBJ1-6,11,TRBV3-1,ASSQVTGSPLH
TRBJ2-1,10,TRBV6-6,ASSYSEGEQF
TRBJ2-6,13,TRBV15,ATSRGLSGANVLT
TRBJ2-7,13,TRBV5-1,ASSRTGGNSYEQY
TRBJ2-3,14,TRBV6-6,ASGVDWGGNAETLY
TRBJ2-4,12,TRBV5-6,ASSPRQGSDIQY
TRBJ2-6,16,TRBV6-6,ASSYDYRVNPGANVLT
TRBJ1-1,14,TRBV10-3,AISETLRDRNTEAF
TRBJ1-5,13,TRBV2,ASSQERARNQPQH
TRBJ2-1,12,TRBV6-6,ASGDATDYAEQF
TRBJ1-4,13,TRBV24-1,ATSDSGTGGEKLF
TRBJ2-3,12,TRBV12-3/TRBV12-4,ASRQGTSTDTQY
TRBJ1-2,10,TRBV3-1,ASSHDSYGYT
TRBJ1-3,12,TRBV6-5,ASSRQIGGNTIY
TRBJ2-5,10,TRBV15,ASSRHQDTQY
TRBJ2-1,11,TRBV20-1,STYLATRTEQF
TRBJ1-1,12,TRBV11-2,ASSLFGKNTEAF
TRBJ2-4,13,TRBV11-3,ASSPGGGGKNIQY
TRBJ2-7,10,TRBV28,ASSSLARRQY
TRBJ1-5,13,TRBV6-9,ASTQTRGGNQPQH
TRBJ2-3,10,TRBV28,ASGRGADTQY
TRBJ1-5,13,TRBV5-1,ASSLEGRSYQPQH
TRBJ2-5,10,TRBV29-1,SVGATQETQY